Here is one T cell receptor (beta chain) with its context. Its antigen is as yet unknown. The assay was immunoSEQ multiplex PCR, and TCRdb's table has in-frame clones only and misses some. The repertoire holds fewer than 900,000 clones, with more than 80% as singletons. The treatment denotes: some 20 received Ad26.COV2.S at low or high dose, single or two shots; 5 received placebo; per-sample allocation not given. Sampling occurred on day 63 after the first vaccine or placebo injection. The sample is drawn from a study of Ad26.COV2.S vaccination and SARS-CoV-2 variants. Findings and caveats of the study: The analyses of TCR breadth and depth may have understated the size of total T cell responses.

V shed 6 bases, J shed 2 bases, and the junction held 9 bases outside the gene matches. This CDR3 region has 15 residues. Germline CDR1 and CDR2: MNHEY and SVGAGI. The sample was peripheral blood, taken in a trial of Ad26.COV2.S vaccine versus placebo. This chain uses TRBV6-5 with TRBJ2-7, with 8 nucleotides matching TRBD2. This TCR came from a person between 18 and 60 years old who received the Ad26.COV2.S COVID-19 vaccine or a placebo. The CDR3 is CASRSPGLETYEQYF. Here the CDR3 DNA reads TGTGCCAGCAGATCCCCGGGACTAGAGACCTACGAGCAGTACTTC.